Below, 21 T cell receptor beta chains from the same sample are listed, as sequenced in a study of blood T cells in healthy people across ages. A J-beta primer mix and a sample-barcoded 5' primer were used in a second PCR of roughly 6 to 12 cycles. TCRdb re-called the 5' RACE reads through MiXCR, storing one row per CDR3 protein. The sample has 1.8 million or so distinct CDR3 sequences; roughly two fifths are singletons. Source material: blood. These receptors all stem from a human donor in good health.

The CDR3: CASSYSRNNEQFF. The CDR3 DNA reads TGTGCCAGCAGTTACTCGCGTAACAATGAGCAGTTCTTC. V and J are TRBV28 and TRBJ2-1; no firm D call. The CDR3 is 13 residues long. V lost 4 bases and J lost 5, with 9 bases in between. Germline values: CDR1 MDHEN, CDR2 SYDVKM.

This clonotype was seen repeatedly, ten times or more. The junction shows a germline mismatch at one end, possibly a read error. The chain joins TRBV7-2 to TRBJ1-4; D ambiguous. This CDR3 region has 13 residues. Germline V gene data show CDR1 as SGHTA and CDR2 as FQGNSA. As DNA, the CDR3 is TGCGCCAGCAGCTTGTCAACTAATGAAAAACTGTTTTTT. Its translation is CASSLSTNEKLFF.

This clonotype was counted only a few times. The J gene is TRBJ2-7, the V gene TRBV6-2 or TRBV6-3; possibly TRBD2 for D (6 bases). This CDR3 has 12 residues. V was cut by 11 bases and J by 4 bases, with 15 bases left in between. In germline, CDR1 is MNHEY, CDR2 SVGEGT. CDR3 sequence reads: CAVTQAGYEQYF. The DNA for the CDR3 is TGTGCCGTAACCCAGGCGGGGTACGAGCAGTACTTC.

Turning to this clonotype: One end of the junction varies from germline; a read error may be responsible. The chain employs TRBV7-9 and TRBJ2-3; maybe TRBD1 (5 bases). Germline assignment: CDR1 SEHNR and CDR2 FQNEAQ (reference sequence). CDR3 length equals 14 residues. In DNA form, the CDR3 reads TGTGCCAGCAGCTCTACAGGTCCCACAGATGCGCAGTATTTT. It codes for CASSSTGPTDAQYF.

CDR3 DNA sequence: TGCGCCAGCAGCTTGGAAACTATTGGGGCATCTAGCACAGATACGCAGTATTTT. Protein sequence: CASSLETIGASSTDTQYF. This sequence joins TRBV5-1 and TRBJ2-3, with a possible D match to TRBD1 (5 bases). The germline gives CDR1 SGHRS, CDR2 YFSETQ. The CDR3 extends over 18 amino acids. V was trimmed by 0 bases and J by 0 bases, leaving 17 bases between them.

This clonotype was counted between two and nine times. The rearrangement uses TRBV13 and TRBJ2-1; D is ambiguous. This CDR3 has 11 residues. Germline CDR1 PRHDT, CDR2 FYEKMQ (reference sequence). V lost 6 bases, J lost 13 bases, and 13 bases lay in between. The CDR3 region is CASSISRVQFF. In nucleotides, the CDR3 is TGTGCCAGCAGTATTAGTAGGGTTCAGTTCTTC.

The chain joins TRBV12-3 or TRBV12-4 to TRBJ2-7, with TRBD1 identical over 10 bases. This CDR3 comprises 16 residues. Trimming at V came to 4 bases and at J to 2 bases, leaving 8 bases not matched to a gene. The CDR3 here is CASSYVTGQGPYEQYF. CDR3 DNA sequence: TGTGCCAGCAGTTATGTCACGGGACAGGGGCCCTACGAGCAGTACTTC.

The V gene is TRBV7-9, the J gene TRBJ2-7; no definite D call. V was pared by 0 bases and J by 0 bases, with 12 bases between. The germline V gene encodes CDR1 SEHNR and CDR2 FQNEAQ (reference sequence). This CDR3 has 16 residues. CDR3 DNA sequence: TGTGCCAGCAGCTTAGCAGATAAACCTCCCTCCTACGAGCAGTACTTC. Its protein product is CASSLADKPPSYEQYF.

The table lists this clonotype with a few counts. The V and J genes are TRBV14 and TRBJ2-7; D uncertain. Germline CDR1 SGHDN, CDR2 FVKESK. This CDR3 has 15 residues. V shed 4 bases and J shed 0 bases, with 13 bases lying between them. The DNA for the CDR3 is TGTGCCAGCAGCCTCGCTGTGGGGTCCTCCTACGAGCAGTACTTC. Its translation is CASSLAVGSSYEQYF.

CDR3 loop: CASSQILAGYTDTQYF. The CDR3 nucleotides read TGCGCCAGCAGCCAAATACTAGCGGGGTACACAGATACGCAGTATTTT. The gene calls are TRBV4-3 and TRBJ2-3; 10 bases are a match to TRBD2. The CDR3 spans 16 residues. CDR1 LGHNA and CDR2 YSLEER come from the germline V gene. V shed 2 bases and J 2 bases; nucleotides not matched to a gene: 4.

The chain recombines TRBV4-2 with TRBJ2-1; 10 nucleotides agree with TRBD2. Trimming took 1 base from V and 5 from J; bases not matched to a gene: 8. The CDR3 has 17 residues. Germline V gene sequence: CDR1 LGHNA, CDR2 YNFKEQ. In nucleotides, the CDR3 is TGTGCCAGCAGCCAAGTTTTCAGCGGGGGGGCAGACAATGAGCAGTTCTTC. Translated: CASSQVFSGGADNEQFF.

The V and J genes are TRBV4-2 and TRBJ1-1, with unresolved D. This CDR3 spans 15 amino acids. V shed 6 bases and J shed 0 bases, with 14 bases lying between them. The germline CDR1 and CDR2 sequences are LGHNA and YNFKEQ. As DNA, the CDR3 is TGTGCCAGCAGGCGGGCGGCCCCTCTGAACACTGAAGCTTTCTTT. Encoded protein: CASRRAAPLNTEAFF.

The CDR3 here is CASSSSVGDEGSYEQYF. The CDR3, as DNA: TGTGCCAGCAGTTCCTCCGTAGGGGACGAGGGGTCCTACGAGCAGTACTTC. The J gene is TRBJ2-7, the V gene TRBV27; D may correspond to TRBD1 or TRBD2 (5 bases each). CDR1 and CDR2 (germline): MNHEY, SMNVEV (reference sequence). The CDR3 has 17 amino acids. V dropped 4 bases and J dropped 1 base, with 20 bases sitting between them.

The sample holds a few counts of this clonotype. The V gene is TRBV29-1, the J gene TRBJ2-1, with 10 bases lining up with TRBD2. CDR3 length: 14 amino acids. Trimming cost V 4 bases and J 11 bases; bases outside gene matches: 11. Germline V gene lookup returns CDR1 SQVTM and CDR2 ANQGSEA. CDR3: CSVVLRPSGGQQFF. DNA for the CDR3: TGCAGCGTTGTCCTGAGGCCTAGCGGGGGCCAGCAGTTCTTC.

This clonotype occurred many times. The chain uses TRBV12-3 or TRBV12-4 and TRBJ1-2; D gene uncertain. V gave up 6 bases and J gave up 2 bases, with 10 bases separating them. The CDR3 is 13 amino acids. The CDR3 protein is CASSFLPNYGYTF. The DNA for the CDR3 is TGTGCCAGCAGCTTTTTGCCCAACTATGGCTACACCTTC.

Turning to this clonotype: Sequence at one end of the junction differs from germline and may be a read error. The chain employs TRBV7-2 and TRBJ2-5; 11 nucleotides line up with TRBD1. CDR1 and CDR2 from the germline V gene are SGHTA and FQGNSA. This CDR3 comprises 18 residues. Written as DNA, the CDR3 is TGTGCCAGCAGCTTATGGAGGACAGGGGGCCTGTACCAAGAGACCCGGTACTTC. As protein: CASSLWRTGGLYQETRYF.

In regard to this clonotype: Relative to the germline gene, one junction end is altered; a read error may explain this. The CDR3 loop is CASSLDLNSPRHF. The CDR3 DNA is TGTGCCAGCAGCTTAGACCTAAATTCACCCCGCCACTTT. The genes are TRBV7-2 and TRBJ1-6, with D uncertain. Germline CDR1 reads SGHTA; CDR2 reads FQGNSA. CDR3 length equals 13 residues.

In this sample, this clonotype turned up a few times. The gene calls are TRBV5-1 and TRBJ2-1; no definite D call. There are 15 residues in the CDR3. The V end was cut by 7 bases, the J end by 0 bases, with 14 bases between. Looked up from germline, CDR1 is SGHRS and CDR2 is YFSETQ. The CDR3 region is CASFADESSYNEQFF. The CDR3 nucleotides are TGCGCCAGCTTTGCAGATGAAAGCTCCTACAATGAGCAGTTCTTC.

This chain links TRBV10-3 with TRBJ1-5; D may be TRBD1 (6 bases). The CDR3 has 13 residues. Germline V gives CDR1 ENHRY, CDR2 SYGVKD. V was clipped by 6 bases and J by 7 bases, with 13 bases between them. The CDR3 reads CAIRADTGQPQHF. The CDR3 bases are TGTGCCATCAGGGCGGATACAGGGCAGCCCCAGCATTTT.

The chain joins TRBV12-3 or TRBV12-4 to TRBJ2-5; 7 bases map to TRBD2. This CDR3 has 19 residues. Germline trimming cut 5 bases from V and 0 bases from J; bases unmatched to any gene: 18. In DNA form, the CDR3 reads TGTGCCAGCAGTCCACCCGTTGGAGCGGGGAAGATGTACCAAGAGACCCAGTACTTC. It yields the protein CASSPPVGAGKMYQETQYF.

The chain recombines TRBV28 with TRBJ2-7, with 11 positions matching TRBD1. Per the germline V gene, CDR1 is MDHEN and CDR2 is SYDVKM. This CDR3 is built from 16 residues. With 1 base clipped from V and 6 bases from J, the junction kept 8 bases outside the gene matches. CDR3 nucleotides: TGTGCCAGCAGTTTATCTTTCGGGACAGGGGGTGGCGAGCAGTACTTC. Translation: CASSLSFGTGGGEQYF.